These 29 T cell receptor beta chains originate from one sample sequenced in a study of shared clonotypes between healthy human individuals. Clones were sequenced by immunoSEQ multiplex PCR, and TCRdb holds only the in-frame ones, with some missing. This table holds 600,000 or so clones, 85% to 95% found once. Only CD45RO-negative cells positively selected for CCR7 counted as naive CD8 cells, so terminally differentiated effector memory CD45RA+ cells were excluded. The specimen was naive CD8+ T cells sorted from blood. These receptors were collected from a woman aged 25 to 39 in good health.

This chain links TRBV14 with TRBJ2-2; 9 positions match TRBD1. The ends lost 0 bases at V and 1 base at J; junction bases unmatched: 15. The CDR3 extends over 21 amino acids. Germline CDR1 reads SGHDN; CDR2 reads FVKESK. This chain's CDR3 is CASSQESGIYRGRWNTGELFF. CDR3 DNA: TGTGCCAGCAGCCAAGAGTCCGGGATCTACAGGGGGCGCTGGAACACCGGGGAGCTGTTTTTT.

The chain has TRBV29-1 and TRBJ2-1, with D tentatively TRBD2 (6 bases). Looked up from germline, CDR1 is SQVTM and CDR2 is ANQGSEA. The germline V and J ends were trimmed by 3 bases and 7 bases, with 16 bases remaining between them. There are 14 residues in the CDR3. In nucleotides, the CDR3 is TGCAGCGTTGACTTCGGAGGGCCGGGGAATGAGCAGTTCTTC. It yields the protein CSVDFGGPGNEQFF.

The chain carries TRBV6-1 and TRBJ2-7, with D possibly matching TRBD2 (6 bases). V lost 11 bases to trimming and J lost 1 base, with 12 bases between them. Germline V gene sequence: CDR1 MNHNS, CDR2 SASEGT. The CDR3 is 12 residues long. Written as DNA, the CDR3 is TGTGCCCTAAATGGGAGGTCCTACGAGCAGTACTTC. Translated: CALNGRSYEQYF.

V is TRBV5-6 and J is TRBJ2-7; D may be TRBD1 (6 bases). Trimming shortened V by 0 bases and J by 3 bases, and 13 bases separated the two germline ends. Looked up from germline, CDR1 is SGHDT and CDR2 is YYEEEE. The CDR3 has 15 amino acids. The DNA of the CDR3 is TGTGCCAGCAGCTTGGGTTCAGGGGCGGGCTACGAGCAGTACTTC. Translation gives CASSLGSGAGYEQYF.

This clone was seen just once. V is TRBV15 and J is TRBJ1-1, with D maybe TRBD1 (5 bases). Germline loops: CDR1 LNHNV, CDR2 YYDKDF (reference sequence). V lost 1 base, J lost 4 bases, and 16 bases lay in between. CDR3 size: 16 residues. The CDR3 spells CATSRGPPSQGTEAFF. The CDR3 nucleotides read TGTGCCACCAGCAGAGGCCCGCCCTCCCAGGGCACTGAAGCTTTCTTT.

This clone has just a few counts. The V and J genes are TRBV5-4 and TRBJ1-2, with 7 bases aligning to TRBD1. Trimming at V came to 7 bases and at J to 8 bases, leaving 8 bases not matched to a gene. This CDR3 contains 12 residues. Germline V gene data show CDR1 as SGHNT and CDR2 as YYREEE (reference sequence). In nucleotides, the CDR3 is TGTGCCAGCCCGGAGGGGGCAAGGGGCTACACCTTC. This translates into CASPEGARGYTF. Using reference TRBV5-4 and TRBJ1-2 for the parts outside the CDR3, the full variable domain is ETGVTQSPTHLIKTRGQQVTLRCSSQSGHNTVSWYQQALGQGPQFIFQYYREEENGRGNFPPRFSGLQFPNYSSELNVNALELDDSALYLCASPEGARGYTFGSGTRLTVV.

The rearrangement links TRBV13 to TRBJ2-7; 10 bases fit TRBD2. The CDR3 has 16 residues. V was pared by 5 bases and J by 0 bases, with 7 bases of the junction left unmatched. Germline loops: CDR1 PRHDT, CDR2 FYEKMQ (reference sequence). The CDR3 region has the DNA TGTGCCAGCAGCACTGCTGGACTAGCGGACTCCTACGAGCAGTACTTC. As protein: CASSTAGLADSYEQYF.

CDR3 sequence: CARSPYPGGKLFF. CDR3 DNA: TGTGCCAGAAGCCCCTATCCCGGGGGAAAACTGTTTTTT. V usage is TRBV5-3 and J usage is TRBJ1-4, with D possibly being TRBD1 (5 bases). TRBV5-3 carries the ORF label, with uncertain function. V lost 4 bases and J lost 10, with 14 bases in between. The CDR3 has 13 amino acids.

The J gene is TRBJ1-5, the V gene TRBV7-8; tentative D call: TRBD1 (6 bases). CDR3 length equals 14 residues. V lost 4 bases and J lost 1, with 8 bases in between. From germline, CDR1 is SGHVS and CDR2 FQNEAQ. CDR3 protein: CASSSRGSNQPQHF. In DNA, the CDR3 is TGTGCCAGCAGCTCCAGGGGAAGCAATCAGCCCCAGCATTTT.

The V and J genes are TRBV27 and TRBJ1-1; tentative D call: TRBD1 (5 bases). Germline assignment: CDR1 MNHEY and CDR2 SMNVEV (reference sequence). Trimming took off 2 bases at V and 1 base at J, with 14 bases between the two ends. This CDR3 has 16 amino acids. The CDR3 region has the DNA TGTGCCAGCAGTTTAATATGGGGACGGAAGAACACTGAAGCTTTCTTT. Amino acids: CASSLIWGRKNTEAFF.

Remarks on this clone: This sample includes further DNA sequences coding for the same CDR3. This chain uses TRBV27 with TRBJ1-5; D unresolved. This CDR3 region has 14 residues. V was pared by 4 bases and J by 2 bases, with 9 bases between. Germline V CDR1 and CDR2: MNHEY, SMNVEV (reference sequence). CDR3 sequence: CASSSTGGNQPQHF. CDR3 bases: TGTGCCAGCAGTTCGACGGGAGGCAATCAGCCCCAGCATTTT.

This chain joins TRBV13 and TRBJ2-1, with 8 bases aligning to TRBD2. The CDR3 loop spans 14 amino acids. Germline V gene data show CDR1 as PRHDT and CDR2 as FYEKMQ (reference sequence). V shed 5 bases and J 10 bases; nucleotides not matched to a gene: 10. The CDR3 reads CASSRQIGGREQFF. The CDR3, as DNA: TGTGCCAGCAGCCGACAGATCGGCGGGAGGGAGCAGTTCTTC.

The chain couples TRBV11-2 to TRBJ2-3; weak D call: TRBD1 (6 bases). The CDR3 covers 14 residues. In germline, CDR1 is SGHAT, CDR2 FQNNGV. The V gene lost 6 bases and the J gene lost 3 bases, with 13 bases spanning the gap. Here the CDR3 reads CASRSGATTDTQYF. The CDR3, as DNA: TGTGCCAGCAGATCAGGGGCGACGACAGATACGCAGTATTTT. Together with reference TRBV11-2 and TRBJ2-3, the CDR3 gives the full variable domain: EAGVAQSPRYKIIEKRQSVAFWCNPISGHATLYWYQQILGQGPKLLIQFQNNGVVDDSQLPKDRFSAERLKGVDSTLKIQPAKLEDSAVYLCASRSGATTDTQYFGPGTRLTVL.

This clone was seen more than once but under ten times. Other DNA variants within this sample encode the same CDR3. The rearrangement links TRBV9 to TRBJ1-1; no reliable D call. CDR1 SGDLS and CDR2 YYNGEE come from the germline V gene. This CDR3 comprises 13 residues. Trimming took off 0 bases at V and 2 bases at J, with 5 bases between the two ends. The CDR3 DNA follows: TGTGCCAGCAGCGTAGGCCCAAACACTGAAGCTTTCTTT. It yields the protein CASSVGPNTEAFF.

This clone was picked up one time. The chain links TRBV2 to TRBJ2-7; TRBD2 agrees at 11 bases. J lost 3 bases, V lost 3 bases, and 10 bases had no gene match. There are 17 residues in the CDR3. In germline, CDR1 is SNHLY, CDR2 FYNNEI. The CDR3 bases are TGTGCCAGCAGTGAGAGAACTAGCGGGAGTAAGGTCTACGAGCAGTACTTC. Its translation is CASSERTSGSKVYEQYF.

This clone occurred once. The J gene is TRBJ2-7, the V gene TRBV27; D is ambiguous. Germline V gene sequence: CDR1 MNHEY, CDR2 SMNVEV (reference sequence). Between the trimmed V and J ends, which lost 5 bases and 4 bases, there was a span of 12 bases. CDR3 length equals 13 residues. CDR3 in amino acids: CASSLRAHYEQYF. In nucleotides, the CDR3 is TGTGCCAGCAGTCTCCGGGCTCATTACGAGCAGTACTTC.

The V call is TRBV10-3, the J call TRBJ2-7, with D perhaps TRBD2 (5 bases). CDR3 size: 14 residues. Per germline, CDR1 ENHRY and CDR2 SYGVKD. V was pared by 0 bases and J by 5 bases, with 11 bases between. The CDR3 DNA reads as TGTGCCATCAGTGAGTCGGTGGGAGACAACGAGCAGTACTTC. It codes for CAISESVGDNEQYF.

This rearrangement joins TRBV7-9 to TRBJ1-5; no firm D call. The V gene lost 1 base and the J gene lost 7 bases, with 5 bases spanning the gap. This CDR3 region has 12 residues. Germline V gives CDR1 SEHNR, CDR2 FQNEAQ (reference sequence). CDR3 DNA: TGTGCCAGCAGCTTAGGGCAACAGCCCCAGCATTTT. The encoded protein is CASSLGQQPQHF.

This chain links TRBV11-2 with TRBJ2-2; 12 nucleotides agree with TRBD1. The CDR3 loop spans 17 amino acids. Trimming removed 1 base from V and 6 bases from J; junction bases left unmatched: 6. Germline V gives CDR1 SGHAT, CDR2 FQNNGV. The CDR3: CASSLVGTGGYAGELFF. In DNA form, the CDR3 reads TGTGCCAGCAGCTTAGTAGGGACAGGGGGCTACGCCGGGGAGCTGTTTTTT.

CDR3 nucleotides: TGTGCCAGCAGCTTGGAGGGTTGGGGCGAGCAGTACTTC. Amino acids: CASSLEGWGEQYF. The V and J genes are TRBV5-6 and TRBJ2-7; no clear D. The V and J ends lost 0 bases and 6 bases respectively, with 10 bases between them. Germline V gene sequence: CDR1 SGHDT, CDR2 YYEEEE. This CDR3 is built from 13 residues.

This chain uses TRBV5-4 with TRBJ2-1; D tentatively reads TRBD1 or TRBD2 (5 bases each). This CDR3 has 12 residues. With 5 bases removed from V and 6 bases from J, the gap between germline ends came to 9 bases. CDR1 and CDR2 from the germline V gene are SGHNT and YYREEE (reference sequence). The CDR3 loop reads CASRRGGNEQFF. The CDR3 DNA follows: TGTGCCAGCAGGAGGGGCGGCAATGAGCAGTTCTTC.

The chain joins TRBV2 to TRBJ2-7, with TRBD2 identical over 11 bases. V trimming: 7 bases; J trimming: 4 bases; junction bases outside the gene matches: 6. CDR1 is SNHLY and CDR2 is FYNNEI in the germline V gene. The CDR3 length is 14 residues. This chain's CDR3 is CASIGLAGKYEQYF. The DNA of the CDR3 is TGTGCCAGCATCGGACTAGCGGGTAAATACGAGCAGTACTTC. The full variable domain, its missing parts supplied by reference TRBV2 and TRBJ2-7, is EPEVTQTPSHQVTQMGQEVILRCVPISNHLYFYWYRQILGQKVEFLVSFYNNEISEKSEIFDDQFSVERPDGSNFTLKIRSTKLEDSAMYFCASIGLAGKYEQYFGPGTRLTVT.

The V and J genes are TRBV13 and TRBJ2-7, with D tentatively TRBD2 (7 bases). Germline loops: CDR1 PRHDT, CDR2 FYEKMQ (reference sequence). There are 11 residues in the CDR3. Trimming removed 8 bases at V and 7 bases at J, with 12 bases between. CDR3 coding DNA: TGTGCCAGCGAGGGGGAGGGAGAGCAGTACTTC. Its translation: CASEGEGEQYF.

This clone was observed a few times. Other DNA sequences within the sample encode an identical CDR3. The chain couples TRBV2 to TRBJ1-5, with 7 bases that match TRBD1. J gave up 2 bases and V 6 bases, and 7 bases lay outside the gene matches. Per germline, CDR1 SNHLY and CDR2 FYNNEI. The CDR3 extends over 15 amino acids. The CDR3 here is CASRGTGEGNQPQHF. The CDR3 nucleotides read TGTGCCAGCAGAGGAACAGGGGAAGGCAATCAGCCCCAGCATTTT. The variable domain in full, completed from reference TRBV2 and TRBJ1-5, reads EPEVTQTPSHQVTQMGQEVILRCVPISNHLYFYWYRQILGQKVEFLVSFYNNEISEKSEIFDDQFSVERPDGSNFTLKIRSTKLEDSAMYFCASRGTGEGNQPQHFGDGTRLSIL.

CDR3 in amino acids: CASSWSGSRLADTQYF. The CDR3, as DNA: TGTGCCAGCAGTTGGAGCGGGAGTCGCCTCGCAGATACGCAGTATTTT. The V call is TRBV28, the J call TRBJ2-3; 8 nucleotides align to TRBD2. This CDR3 is built from 16 residues. Germline trimming cut 4 bases from V and 4 bases from J; bases unmatched to any gene: 10. CDR1 and CDR2 (germline): MDHEN, SYDVKM. The entire variable domain, with the rest obtained from reference TRBV28 and TRBJ2-3, is as follows: DVKVTQSSRYLVKRTGEKVFLECVQDMDHENMFWYRQDPGLGLRLIYFSYDVKMKEKGDIPEGYSVSREKKERFSLILESASTNQTSMYLCASSWSGSRLADTQYFGPGTRLTVL.

This chain uses TRBV11-1 with TRBJ2-7; TRBD2 agrees at 7 bases. Trimming at V came to 2 bases and at J to 2 bases, leaving 9 bases not matched to a gene. Germline CDR1 reads SGHAT; CDR2 reads FQDESV (reference sequence). This CDR3 contains 16 residues. CDR3 residues: CASSLKGAGWPYEQYF. The DNA for the CDR3 is TGTGCCAGCAGCTTAAAGGGAGCGGGATGGCCCTACGAGCAGTACTTC.

This clone has just one count. The J gene is TRBJ2-1, the V gene TRBV14; D unclear. Germline-derived CDR1 and CDR2 are SGHDN and FVKESK. V lost 4 bases and J 6 bases, leaving 10 bases between the germline ends. The CDR3 has 13 amino acids. The CDR3 reads CASSLLPFNEQFF. CDR3 in DNA: TGTGCCAGCAGCCTCCTACCTTTCAATGAGCAGTTCTTC.

This chain joins TRBV7-6 and TRBJ2-1, with TRBD2 matching 7 bases. This CDR3 region has 18 residues. J lost 4 bases, V lost 1 base, and 13 bases had no gene match. Germline assignment: CDR1 SGHVS and CDR2 FNYEAQ. CDR3 sequence: CASSLGVWASGGYNEQFF. DNA of the CDR3: TGTGCCAGCAGCTTAGGAGTTTGGGCTAGCGGAGGATACAATGAGCAGTTCTTC. The complete variable domain, with remaining parts taken from reference TRBV7-6 and TRBJ2-1, reads GAGVSQSPRYKVTKRGQDVALRCDPISGHVSLYWYRQALGQGPEFLTYFNYEAQQDKSGLPNDRFSAERPEGSISTLTIQRTEQRDSAMYRCASSLGVWASGGYNEQFFGPGTRLTVL.

V is TRBV4-1 and J is TRBJ2-7, with TRBD2 identical over 9 bases. CDR1 is MGHRA and CDR2 is YSYEKL in the germline V gene. There are 15 residues in the CDR3. V lost 3 bases and J lost 4; bases outside the gene matches: 7. CDR3 DNA: TGCGCCAGCAGCCAGAAGACTAGCGGAGGATACGAGCAGTACTTC. It codes for CASSQKTSGGYEQYF.